The 16 T cell receptor beta chains below were found in one sample sequenced in a study of Ad26.COV2.S vaccination and SARS-CoV-2 variants (dated by TCRdb to 2020 to 2022). Read against the paper, the sample's treatment or condition label means: roughly 19 received Ad26.COV2.S at low or high dose, single or two shots; about 5 received placebo; per-sample allocation not given. Repertoires of vaccine and placebo recipients were sequenced from samples collected on day 63 after the first injection. Library preparation was by the immunoSEQ multiplex PCR assay. What TCRdb holds here is the immuneACCESS table cut down to in-frame rearrangements. Part of the clones is not present; checked against another copy, under half of the missing clones reflect an unresolved V gene, and the others are unexplained. The sample contains 300,000 to 400,000 clones, more than 75% of them found a single time. The ten largest make up around 3.5% of the sample.

Here the sequenced sample was peripheral blood, taken in a trial of Ad26.COV2.S vaccine versus placebo. All receptors derive from a person between 18 and 59 years old who received the Ad26.COV2.S COVID-19 vaccine or a placebo.

The rearrangement joins TRBV19 to TRBJ1-3; TRBD1 might be the D (5 bases). The ends were cut back, 7 bases at V and 0 bases at J, with 10 bases in the middle. The CDR3 has 14 residues. Per the germline V gene, CDR1 is LNHDA and CDR2 is SQIVND (reference sequence). The CDR3 sequence: CASTLQGSGNTIYF. For the CDR3, the DNA is TGTGCCAGTACCCTCCAGGGCTCTGGAAACACCATATATTTT.

This rearrangement joins TRBV5-1 to TRBJ1-2; a possible D gene is TRBD1 (6 bases). Trimming stripped 4 bases from V and 0 bases from J, with 13 bases between. Germline V gene sequence: CDR1 SGHRS, CDR2 YFSETQ. The CDR3 runs 15 residues. The CDR3 bases are TGCGCCAGCAGCGGTACAGGGACCCCTAACTATGGCTACACCTTC. Its protein product is CASSGTGTPNYGYTF.

The chain links TRBV2 to TRBJ2-1, with a weak D call TRBD1 (5 bases). V was trimmed by 9 bases and J by 4 bases, leaving 16 bases between them. CDR1 SNHLY and CDR2 FYNNEI come from the germline V gene. This CDR3 has 14 residues. CDR3 loop: CARNGHGRYNEQFF. The CDR3 coding sequence is TGTGCCAGGAATGGACACGGACGGTACAATGAGCAGTTCTTC.

This chain connects TRBV27 to TRBJ1-3; 8 nucleotides align to TRBD1. CDR3 length: 16 residues. Germline lookup yields CDR1 MNHEY and CDR2 SMNVEV (reference sequence). With V trimmed by 10 bases and J by 0 bases, 11 bases remained unmatched. The CDR3 loop reads CATPSQGADSGNTIYF. Here the CDR3 DNA reads TGTGCCACCCCCAGCCAGGGGGCCGACTCTGGAAACACCATATATTTT.

The V call is TRBV4-3, the J call TRBJ2-7, with D perhaps TRBD1 (5 bases). Germline CDR1 LGHNA, CDR2 YSLEER. V was shortened by 2 bases and J by 6 bases, with 11 bases between the two germline ends. The CDR3 has 13 residues. In DNA, the CDR3 is TGCGCCAGCAGCCAAACAGGCACTATCGAGCAGTACTTC. Amino acid sequence: CASSQTGTIEQYF.

This chain connects TRBV29-1 to TRBJ2-4, with unresolved D. This CDR3 spans 13 amino acids. In germline, CDR1 is SQVTM, CDR2 ANQGSEA. V was shortened by 6 bases and J by 0 bases, with 9 bases between the two germline ends. The CDR3 DNA follows: TGCAGCGTGAGATTACTAGCCAAAAACATTCAGTACTTC. Its translation is CSVRLLAKNIQYF.

This clone was seen just once. The V and J genes are TRBV19 and TRBJ1-5; D is uncertain. Germline V gene lookup returns CDR1 LNHDA and CDR2 SQIVND (reference sequence). V lost 3 bases and J 9 bases, leaving 15 bases between the germline ends. The CDR3 extends over 14 amino acids. The CDR3 reads CASSISGSTWPQHF. The CDR3 nucleotides are TGTGCCAGTAGTATCTCCGGTTCGACATGGCCCCAGCATTTT.

V gene TRBV5-4 combines with J gene TRBJ1-2; 9 positions agree with TRBD1. V lost 0 bases to trimming and J lost 3 bases; unmatched junction nucleotides: 6. From germline, CDR1 is SGHNT and CDR2 YYREEE (reference sequence). The CDR3 length is 16 residues. CDR3 bases: TGTGCCAGCAGCTTGGCCGGACAGGGGAATTACTATGGCTACACCTTC. It translates to CASSLAGQGNYYGYTF.

Comment on this clone: Other nucleotide sequences in the sample specify the same CDR3. The CDR3 loop reads CASSISRNYGYTF. CDR3 DNA sequence: TGTGCCAGTAGTATATCGAGGAACTATGGCTACACCTTC. This sequence joins TRBV19 and TRBJ1-2; D is unresolved. The V and J ends lost 2 bases and 2 bases respectively, with 6 bases between them. There are 13 residues in the CDR3. CDR1 and CDR2 (germline): LNHDA, SQIVND (reference sequence). The full variable domain, its missing parts supplied by reference TRBV19 and TRBJ1-2, is DGGITQSPKYLFRKEGQNVTLSCEQNLNHDAMYWYRQDPGQGLRLIYYSQIVNDFQKGDIAEGYSVSREKKESFPLTVTSAQKNPTAFYLCASSISRNYGYTFGSGTRLTVV.

The rearrangement links TRBV5-1 to TRBJ2-2; no definite D call. V lost 0 bases, J lost 1 base, and 7 bases lay in between. Germline V gives CDR1 SGHRS, CDR2 YFSETQ. The CDR3 covers 15 residues. CDR3 loop: CASSLEQMNTGELFF. DNA for the CDR3: TGCGCCAGCAGCTTGGAACAAATGAACACCGGGGAGCTGTTTTTT.

This rearrangement joins TRBV10-3 to TRBJ2-2, with 12 bases aligning to TRBD2. Germline V lookup: CDR1 ENHRY, CDR2 SYGVKD. The CDR3 is 16 residues long. After removal of 4 bases from V and 6 bases from J, the junction contained 6 bases not matched to a gene. CDR3 amino acids: CAISGTTSGGSGELFF. CDR3 coding DNA: TGTGCCATCAGTGGCACGACTAGCGGGGGCTCCGGGGAGCTGTTTTTT.

Only one count was recorded for this clone. The chain couples TRBV4-3 to TRBJ1-2; TRBD1 might be the D (5 bases). The germline CDR1 and CDR2 sequences are LGHNA and YSLEER. This CDR3 has 16 amino acids. V lost 0 bases and J 2 bases, leaving 13 bases between the germline ends. The CDR3 loop reads CASSQEYGGRNYGYTF. In nucleotides, the CDR3 is TGCGCCAGCAGCCAAGAATATGGGGGGAGGAACTATGGCTACACCTTC.

The CDR3 loop is CASGTQRGLVETQYF. The CDR3 DNA follows: TGTGCCAGCGGAACGCAACGCGGGTTGGTGGAGACCCAGTACTTC. V usage is TRBV6-6 and J usage is TRBJ2-5, with D tentatively TRBD2 (5 bases). The CDR3 covers 15 residues. V lost 8 bases and J lost 5, with 21 bases in between. The germline gives CDR1 MNHNY, CDR2 SVGAGI (reference sequence).

The genes are TRBV6-5 and TRBJ1-2; no firm D call. The CDR3 loop spans 15 amino acids. The ends were cut back, 0 bases at V and 2 bases at J, with 10 bases in the middle. Germline-derived CDR1 and CDR2 are MNHEY and SVGAGI. CDR3 sequence reads: CASSYSGSRNYGYTF. As DNA, the CDR3 is TGTGCCAGCAGTTACTCCGGGTCAAGGAACTATGGCTACACCTTC.

The chain carries TRBV25-1 and TRBJ1-5; D ambiguous. Germline V lookup: CDR1 MGHDK, CDR2 SYGVNS. V was shortened by 4 bases and J by 5 bases, with 6 bases between the two germline ends. The CDR3 sequence is 12 residues long. CDR3 in amino acids: CASSASHQPQHF. Here the CDR3 DNA reads TGTGCCAGCAGTGCCTCCCATCAGCCCCAGCATTTT.

V usage is TRBV2 and J usage is TRBJ1-5, with D unclear. This CDR3 comprises 13 residues. The germline V gene has CDR1 SNHLY and CDR2 FYNNEI. The V gene lost 3 bases and the J gene lost 10 bases, with 13 bases spanning the gap. In DNA form, the CDR3 reads TGTGCCAGCAGTGACTTCGGGTCTCATCCCCAGCATTTT. Residues: CASSDFGSHPQHF.